This TCR beta chain emerged from a study of T cell repertoires in cytomegalovirus infection. Study as a whole: Use of recently identified HLA-C-restricted and well-studied HLA-B-restricted CMV epitopes was part of the study. Study-wide points: The ex vivo response showed dominance by HLA-C-restricted CMV-specific TCR beta clonotypes.

The CDR3 consists of 15 residues. With V trimmed by 5 bases and J by 8 bases, 14 bases remained unmatched. The germline gives CDR1 SGHVS, CDR2 FQNEAQ. The sample holds a few counts of this clonotype. The antigen remains unidentified. TCRdb itself ran the reads through MiXCR, one entry per CDR3 protein. The table lists about 570,000 distinct CDR3 sequences, roughly 42% of them singletons. The clonotype comes from a human donor in good health (CMV status not recorded). Some clones in this sample may be carry-over from other donors' samples. The sequences come from cultured PBMCs, collected from culture after CMV antigen stimulation. The rearrangement joins TRBV7-8 to TRBJ1-2, with 7 positions matching TRBD1. This CDR3 is CASSGSGTGAGGYTF. The CDR3, as DNA: TGTGCCAGCAGCGGTAGCGGTACAGGGGCTGGAGGCTACACCTTC.